The following is a T cell receptor beta chain sequence with its context. The antigen remains undetermined. The source of the sample is a study of T cells after yellow fever vaccination. About the research overall: Low-cell-number fractions underwent preparation using SMART-Seq v4 Ultra Low Input.

With 4 bases clipped from V and 8 bases from J, the junction kept 16 bases outside the gene matches. The CDR3 spans 17 residues. Germline V gene data show CDR1 as LNHNV and CDR2 as YYDKDF (reference sequence). General observations from the study: The secondary response showed a weaker magnitude and a faster peak, day 5 versus 15. There was a small share of clonotypes that showed up in both the CD4 and CD8 compartments.

A 5'RACE template-switching step, the method used to make TCR cDNA, added a universal primer site and UMIs. TCRdb re-called the 5' RACE reads with MiXCR, one entry per CDR3 protein. This sample has approximately 450,000 distinct CDR3 sequences, with 15% to 20% found just once. The chain links TRBV15 to TRBJ1-2, with 10 bases fitting TRBD1. The specimen comprised PBMCs, sampled before the yellow fever booster vaccination. The sequence was obtained from a man younger than 35 who received the YFV17D yellow fever vaccine. The CDR3 DNA reads as TGTGCCACCAGCAACTGGACAGGGGGGTACCGGTGGGAAGGCTACACCTTC. This translates into CATSNWTGGYRWEGYTF.